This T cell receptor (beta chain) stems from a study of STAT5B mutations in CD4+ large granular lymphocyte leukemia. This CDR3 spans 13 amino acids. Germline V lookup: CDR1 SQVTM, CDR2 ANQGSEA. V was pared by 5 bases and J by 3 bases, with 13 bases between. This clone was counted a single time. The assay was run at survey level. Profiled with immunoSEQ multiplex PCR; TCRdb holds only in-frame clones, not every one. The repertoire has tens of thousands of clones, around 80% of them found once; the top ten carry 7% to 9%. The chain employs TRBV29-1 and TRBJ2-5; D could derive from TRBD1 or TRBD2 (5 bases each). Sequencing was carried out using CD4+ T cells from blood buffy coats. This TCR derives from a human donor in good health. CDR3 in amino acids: CSVRRDGKETQYF. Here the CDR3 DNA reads TGCAGCGTTCGTCGGGACGGAAAAGAGACCCAGTACTTC.